This TCR beta chain was captured in a study of tissue T cells after allogeneic stem cell transplantation. Regarding time point: mouse harvest day 14 after allogeneic transplant. Tail vein injection delivered 10^7 T-cell-depleted bone marrow cells and 10^6 splenic CD5+ T cells. Tissues came from B6→BALB/c major-mismatch GVHD mice at day 7 or 14. Sequencing was performed with immunoSEQ multiplex PCR; in TCRdb, only in-frame clones are kept and a portion is missing. Of about 4,900 clones in the sample, roughly 41% were seen once. CDR3 length: 16 amino acids. V shed 1 base, J shed 2 bases, and the junction held 4 bases outside the gene matches. The germline V gene has CDR1 SNHLY and CDR2 FYNGKV (reference sequence). Regarding this clone: Mouse germline and gene names are used. Sequencing ends 1 residue short of the CDR3 end; the germline J gene provides the rest.

The sequenced sample was gut tissue. The chain joins TRBV3 to TRBJ2-4; 9 bases line up with TRBD2. This TCR was recovered from a female BALB/c mouse given C57BL/6 T cells with graft-versus-host disease after an allogeneic hematopoietic cell transplant. The CDR3 DNA, read in part, is TGTGCCAGCAGCTTAGAACTGGGGGGCGCTCAAAACACCTTGTAC. Translating it yields CASSLELGGAQNTLY. The whole CDR3 protein is CASSLELGGAQNTLYF.